A selection of T cell receptor beta chains follows, all from one sample in a study of blood T cell repertoires in COVID-19. Libraries were prepared by immunoSEQ multiplex PCR; TCRdb keeps only in-frame clonotypes and omits some of them. The sample lists 150,000 to 200,000 clones, 80% to 95% occurring once. Material: peripheral blood. The source is a woman in her forties or fifties with acute or convalescent COVID-19. Both conserved end residues are part of each CDR3. The order of the fields is D gene, J gene, clone size, CDR3 length, V gene, CDR3 protein, CDR3 DNA. D genes are given only for firm matches. Clone size is shown for a subset of rows, as once, few, many or a class of expanded clone.

>TRBD1|TRBJ2-2|NA|15|TRBV19
CASATQGSNTGELFF
TGTGCCAGTGCAACACAGGGGTCGAACACCGGGGAGCTGTTTTTT
>NA|TRBJ1-3|NA|17|TRBV9
CASSVRPGNSWGNTIYF
TGTGCCAGCAGCGTCAGGCCCGGGAACTCATGGGGAAACACCATATATTTT
>TRBD1|TRBJ2-5|NA|14|TRBV9
CASSLRQGTETQYF
TGTGCCAGCAGCCTACGACAGGGGACGGAGACCCAGTACTTC
>TRBD1|TRBJ2-3|NA|15|TRBV27
CASSLDRGGTYTQYF
TGTGCCAGCAGTTTAGACAGGGGGGGCACATATACGCAGTATTTT
>TRBD1|TRBJ2-2|NA|16|TRBV4-1
CASSQDKGTGTGELFF
TGCGCCAGCAGCCAAGACAAGGGGACAGGCACCGGGGAGCTGTTTTTT
>TRBD2|TRBJ2-3|NA|14|TRBV30
CAWDGGRRLVTQYF
TGTGCCTGGGACGGCGGGAGGAGGCTTGTTACGCAGTATTTT
>NA|TRBJ2-7|NA|11|TRBV7-9
CASSLVNEQYF
TGTGCCAGCAGCTTAGTCAACGAGCAGTACTTC
>NA|TRBJ1-1|NA|14|TRBV28
CASSLMGRGTEAFF
TGTGCCAGCAGTTTAATGGGCCGGGGCACTGAAGCTTTCTTT
>NA|TRBJ1-1|NA|13|TRBV10-3
CAISGRENTEAFF
TGTGCCATCAGTGGACGGGAGAACACTGAAGCTTTCTTT
>TRBD1|TRBJ1-5|NA|15|TRBV7-8
CASSPQGNSNQPQHF
TGTGCCAGCAGCCCACAGGGGAATAGCAATCAGCCCCAGCATTTT
>TRBD1|TRBJ1-2|NA|15|TRBV4-2
CASSHDDRGNYGYTF
TGTGCCAGCAGCCATGATGACAGGGGGAACTATGGCTACACCTTC
>NA|TRBJ1-4|NA|16|TRBV5-6
CASRPGGRTTNEKLFF
TGTGCCAGCAGACCCGGAGGGCGGACAACTAATGAAAAACTGTTTTTT
>TRBD1|TRBJ1-6|NA|15|TRBV25-1
CASSQGTVGNSPLHF
TGTGCCAGCAGTCAAGGGACAGTCGGTAATTCACCCCTCCACTTT
>NA|TRBJ2-7|NA|16|TRBV5-1
CASSLVGGWNSYEQYF
TGCGCCAGCAGCTTGGTCGGCGGGTGGAACTCCTACGAGCAGTACTTC
>TRBD1|TRBJ1-1|once|12|TRBV27
CASSAQGAEAFF
TGTGCCAGCAGTGCGCAGGGGGCTGAAGCTTTCTTT
>NA|TRBJ1-6|NA|17|TRBV3-1/TRBV3-2
CASSQGVPISYNSPLHF
TGTGCCAGCAGCCAAGGCGTTCCAATAAGCTATAATTCACCCCTCCACTTT
>NA|TRBJ1-1|NA|13|TRBV7-6
CASSWRMNTEAFF
TGTGCCAGCAGCTGGAGAATGAACACTGAAGCTTTCTTT
>TRBD2|TRBJ2-2|NA|19|TRBV11-3
CASSPGTGLAGVETGELFF
TGTGCCAGCAGCCCCGGGACTGGACTAGCGGGAGTAGAGACCGGGGAGCTGTTTTTT
>NA|TRBJ1-1|NA|18|TRBV11-2
CASSELRLRDYTSDEAFF
TGTGCCAGCAGCGAGCTTAGACTACGGGATTATACATCTGATGAAGCTTTCTTT
>NA|TRBJ1-5|NA|12|TRBV28
CASSPIHQPQHF
TGTGCCAGCAGTCCTATACATCAGCCCCAGCATTTT
>TRBD2|TRBJ2-7|NA|14|TRBV13
CASSPGTSSEEQYF
TGTGCCAGCAGCCCAGGGACTAGCTCGGAGGAGCAGTACTTC
>TRBD1|TRBJ1-6|NA|17|TRBV4-1
CASSHASGRGLTSPLHF
TGCGCCAGCAGCCATGCTTCCGGCAGGGGGCTGACCTCACCCCTCCACTTT
>NA|TRBJ1-4|NA|15|TRBV3-1/TRBV3-2
CASSQEELSPEKLFF
TGTGCCAGCAGCCAAGAAGAGCTATCCCCCGAAAAACTGTTTTTT
>NA|TRBJ2-2|NA|14|TRBV18
CASSPRSGIGELFF
TGTGCCAGCTCCCCTAGGTCCGGTATCGGGGAGCTGTTTTTT
>TRBD1|TRBJ1-2|NA|13|TRBV19
CASSIDRAGGITF
TGTGCCAGTAGTATAGATCGGGCAGGGGGAATCACCTTC
>NA|TRBJ2-1|NA|12|TRBV15
CATSRARNEQFF
TGTGCCACCAGCAGAGCGAGGAATGAGCAGTTCTTC
>NA|TRBJ1-4|few|15|TRBV7-3
CASSFREMRSEKLFF
TGTGCCAGCAGCTTTCGGGAAATGCGTTCGGAAAAACTGTTTTTT
>NA|TRBJ2-6|NA|15|TRBV19
CASSILLSGANVLTF
TGTGCCAGTAGTATTCTTCTCTCTGGGGCCAACGTCCTGACTTTC
>TRBD1|TRBJ1-3|NA|15|TRBV5-5
CASSYQQGTGNTIYF
TGTGCCAGCAGCTACCAACAGGGGACTGGAAACACCATATATTTT
>NA|TRBJ1-1|NA|14|TRBV6-5
CASRPGHGFTEAFF
TGTGCCAGCAGGCCGGGTCATGGGTTCACTGAAGCTTTCTTT
>TRBD1|TRBJ1-1|NA|13|TRBV6-5
CASSYSTGTEAFF
TGTGCCAGCAGTTACTCGACAGGGACTGAAGCTTTCTTT
>TRBD1|TRBJ2-2|NA|16|TRBV5-1
CASSRRQGPNTGELFF
TGCGCCAGCAGTCGGAGACAGGGCCCGAACACCGGGGAGCTGTTTTTT
>TRBD1|TRBJ1-1|NA|16|TRBV9
CASSVEGNRGTTEAFF
TGTGCCAGCAGCGTAGAAGGGAACAGGGGGACCACTGAAGCTTTCTTT
>NA|TRBJ1-6|NA|12|TRBV27
CASCRGRSPLHF
TGTGCCAGCTGCAGGGGTCGGTCACCCCTCCACTTT